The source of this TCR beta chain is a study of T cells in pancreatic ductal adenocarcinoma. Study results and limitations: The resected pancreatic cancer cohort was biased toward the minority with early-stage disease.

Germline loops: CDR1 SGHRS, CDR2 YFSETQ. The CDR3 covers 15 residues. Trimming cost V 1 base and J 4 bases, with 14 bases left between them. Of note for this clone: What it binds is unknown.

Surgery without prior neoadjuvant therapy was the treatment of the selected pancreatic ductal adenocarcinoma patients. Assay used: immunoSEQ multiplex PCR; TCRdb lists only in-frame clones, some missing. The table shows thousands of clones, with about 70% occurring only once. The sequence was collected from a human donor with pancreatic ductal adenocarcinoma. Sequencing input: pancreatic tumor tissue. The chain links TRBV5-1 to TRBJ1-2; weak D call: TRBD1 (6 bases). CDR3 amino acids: CASSLSSTGSYGYTF. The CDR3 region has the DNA TGCGCCAGCAGCTTGAGTTCGACAGGTAGCTATGGCTACACCTTC. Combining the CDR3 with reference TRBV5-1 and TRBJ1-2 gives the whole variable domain KAGVTQTPRYLIKTRGQQVTLSCSPISGHRSVSWYQQTPGQGLQFLFEYFSETQRNKGNFPGRFSGRQFSNSRSEMNVSTLELGDSALYLCASSLSSTGSYGYTFGSGTRLTVV.